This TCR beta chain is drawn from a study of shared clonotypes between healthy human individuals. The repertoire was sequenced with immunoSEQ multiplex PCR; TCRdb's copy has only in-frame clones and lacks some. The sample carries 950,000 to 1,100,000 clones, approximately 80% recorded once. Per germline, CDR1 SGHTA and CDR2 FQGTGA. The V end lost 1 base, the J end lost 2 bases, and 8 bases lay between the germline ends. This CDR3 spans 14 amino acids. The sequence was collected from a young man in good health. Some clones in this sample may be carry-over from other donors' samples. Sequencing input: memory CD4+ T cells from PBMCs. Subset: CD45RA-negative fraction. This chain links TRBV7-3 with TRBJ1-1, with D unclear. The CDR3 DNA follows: TGTGCCAGCAGCTTAATGGCCAGAAACACTGAAGCTTTCTTT. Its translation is CASSLMARNTEAFF.